These 8 T cell receptor beta chains share one sample of origin, sequenced in a study of tumor-infiltrating lymphocytes in primary liver carcinoma. A primer in the constant region served to generate TCR beta cDNA from approximately 460 ng of total RNA. Library construction for TCR beta comprised three nested multiplex PCR rounds performed with slightly modified ARM-PCR. Amplification in the first two PCR rounds was performed using TRBV1-TRBV30 forward primers and a C-beta reverse primer for roughly 9 cycles each. Each CDR3 protein is one row after TCRdb ran MiXCR on the multiplex PCR reads. The sample shows tens of thousands of distinct CDR3 sequences, about two thirds of them seen only once. The source material, roughly 18-30 mg of unsorted bulk tissue, was used to co-extract RNA and DNA. The source material was liver tumor tissue from sampling region 4. The sample's subset: tumor region T4, right-lateral pole. All receptors come from a man between 35 and 55 years old with primary liver carcinoma and hepatitis B virus infection.

As concerns this clonotype: One junction end disagrees with the germline gene, perhaps due to a read error. CDR3 protein: CASSFRTSGANAGDLFF. The CDR3 DNA reads TGTGCCAGCAGCTTCCGGACTAGCGGGGCGAACGCCGGGGATCTGTTTTTT. This rearrangement joins TRBV7-8 to TRBJ2-2; TRBD2 agrees at 12 bases. Germline V gene data show CDR1 as SGHVS and CDR2 as FQNEAQ. CDR3 length: 17 residues.

Comment on this clonotype: The junction departs from the called germline gene at one end, perhaps through a read error. The gene calls are TRBV29-1 and TRBJ1-2; tentatively, D is TRBD1 (5 bases). Germline V gene data show CDR1 as SQVTM and CDR2 as ANQGSEA. The CDR3 has 18 amino acids. Here the CDR3 DNA reads TGCAGCGTTGGGGCACCAACAGGAACTAAAGTGGCTAACCATGGCTACACCTTC. Translated, it gives CSVGAPTGTKVANHGYTF.

A word on this clonotype: Because the CDR3 is missing its conserved closing phenylalanine or tryptophan, this is likely a read error. This sequence joins TRBV10-3 and TRBJ2-7; D possibly uses TRBD1 or TRBD2 (5 bases each). Trimming removed 3 bases at V and 2 bases at J, with 23 bases between. This CDR3 has 18 residues. Germline CDR1 and CDR2: ENHRY and SYGVKD. In DNA, the CDR3 is TGTGCCATCAGTGACCCATCCCTCCGGGACGATATGGCCTACGAGCAGTACCTC. This sequence encodes CAISDPSLRDDMAYEQYL.

For this clonotype: A read error may account for a junction end that differs from germline. The chain links TRBV6-2 or TRBV6-3 to TRBJ2-1; D gene unclear. The germline V gene encodes CDR1 MNHEY and CDR2 SVGEGT. The CDR3 extends over 12 amino acids. For the CDR3, the DNA is TGTGCCAGCCAGGAGCGATGCAATGGGCAGTTCTTC. Translating it yields CASQERCNGQFF.

This clonotype was counted at least ten times. The chain recombines TRBV11-1 with TRBJ2-1; 11 bases line up with TRBD2. Per the germline V gene, CDR1 is SGHAT and CDR2 is FQDESV (reference sequence). The trim removed 2 bases at V and 7 bases at J, leaving 7 bases unmatched. This CDR3 is 16 amino acids long. CDR3 sequence (DNA): TGTGCCAGCAGCTTAAGCAGGGGACTAGCGGTTAATGAGCAGTTCTTC. It translates to CASSLSRGLAVNEQFF.

This clonotype turned up a few times. The junction does not match germline at one end; this may be a read error. The V and J genes are TRBV4-1 and TRBJ2-7; 7 positions agree with TRBD2. The CDR3 consists of 14 residues. Germline V gene sequence: CDR1 MGHRA, CDR2 YSYEKL. The CDR3 coding sequence is TGCGCCAGCAGTCATACTAGCGATTCCTACGAGCAGTGCTTC. The encoded protein is CASSHTSDSYEQCF.

To note about this clonotype: This sequence may be a read error, since a much larger clone differs from it by one base. J is TRBJ2-1 and V is TRBV7-8; unclear D gene. The CDR3 loop spans 13 amino acids. Germline assignment: CDR1 SGHVS and CDR2 FQNEAQ. V was cut by 5 bases and J by 10 bases, with 15 bases left in between. CDR3: CASSLGWAGEQFF. Here the CDR3 DNA reads TGTGCCAGCAGCCTAGGGTGGGCCGGGGAGCAGTTCTTC.

Regarding this clonotype: Without the conserved terminal phenylalanine or tryptophan, this CDR3 likely stems from a read error. For the CDR3, the DNA is TGTGCCAGTAGTTCCGGGACTAGCGCTGGTTACGAGCAGTACATC. This codes for CASSSGTSAGYEQYI. V gene TRBV12-3 or TRBV12-4 combines with J gene TRBJ2-7, with 10 bases identical to TRBD2. The CDR3 extends over 15 amino acids.